This TCR beta chain emerged from a study of blood T cell repertoires in COVID-19. Study as a whole: There were acute and convalescent COVID-19 samples, and they came from the United States, Italy and Spain. PBMCs, B-cell-depleted T cells, or T cells were the source of the cDNA or gDNA that made up the material.

Methods used by the authors: Reference gene primer amplification in the assay estimated nucleated cell counts. TCRdb's table, derived via immunoSEQ multiplex PCR, lists solely in-frame clones and lacks some. V and J calls and clone size are copied from that table; D and trimming were computed from the DNA. This sample has approximately 120,000 clones; about 85% occur once, and the top ten carry roughly 3%. Germline V gene lookup returns CDR1 MDHEN and CDR2 SYDVKM. V was trimmed by 8 bases and J by 4 bases, leaving 5 bases between them. This CDR3 region has 11 residues. In this sample, this clone turned up once.

The chain couples TRBV28 to TRBJ1-4; D uncertain. This clonotype was sampled from a woman at least 80 years old with COVID-19, enrolled during active disease. The sample consisted of peripheral blood. CDR3 nucleotide sequence: TGTGCCAGCGAGCTTAATGAAAAACTGTTTTTT. It translates to CASELNEKLFF.